Listed here are 18 T cell receptor beta chains from one sample, sequenced in a study of blood T cell repertoires in COVID-19. Data came from immunoSEQ multiplex PCR; TCRdb stores just in-frame clones and leaves some out. This sample carries 250,000 to 300,000 clones, 80% to 90% of them seen once, and the ten largest clones take more than 9.5%. Material: peripheral blood. The receptors were sampled from a woman between 65 and 79 years old with acute or convalescent COVID-19.

The chain uses TRBV4-1 and TRBJ1-6; D gene unclear. Per germline, CDR1 MGHRA and CDR2 YSYEKL. The CDR3 sequence is 16 residues long. V dropped 5 bases and J dropped 0 bases, with 11 bases sitting between them. The CDR3 DNA sequence: TGCGCCAGCAGCGTGGAGGTGAGCTCCTATAATTCACCCCTCCACTTT. Protein sequence: CASSVEVSSYNSPLHF.

CDR3 loop: CASSFSGGVNEQFF. The CDR3 DNA reads TGTGCCAGCAGCTTTTCGGGGGGTGTCAATGAGCAGTTCTTC. The rearrangement joins TRBV7-6 to TRBJ2-1; 7 nucleotides agree with TRBD2. This CDR3 contains 14 residues. CDR1 and CDR2 (germline): SGHVS, FNYEAQ. V was clipped by 3 bases and J by 6 bases; unmatched bases: 5.

This chain links TRBV2 with TRBJ2-3, with D hard to call. Germline V CDR1 and CDR2: SNHLY, FYNNEI. Trimming shortened V by 6 bases and J by 3 bases, and 16 bases separated the two germline ends. This CDR3 is built from 15 residues. CDR3 amino acids: CASRETSWPTDTQYF. CDR3 DNA: TGTGCCAGCAGAGAGACATCTTGGCCAACAGATACGCAGTATTTT.

The chain recombines TRBV27 with TRBJ2-2; TRBD1 matches 10 bases. The CDR3 covers 15 residues. J was trimmed by 4 bases and V by 3 bases; bases with no gene match: 2. Germline V gene lookup returns CDR1 MNHEY and CDR2 SMNVEV (reference sequence). The CDR3 here is CASSFGTGVTGELFF. CDR3 nucleotide sequence: TGTGCCAGCAGTTTCGGGACAGGGGTCACCGGGGAGCTGTTTTTT.

This chain joins TRBV18 and TRBJ2-7, with TRBD1 as a possible D gene (5 bases). V was trimmed by 3 bases and J by 2 bases, leaving 11 bases between them. This CDR3 comprises 14 residues. Germline CDR1 KGHSH, CDR2 LQKENI. This CDR3 is CASSPNPGTYEQYF. In DNA, the CDR3 is TGTGCCAGCTCACCGAATCCAGGGACCTACGAGCAGTACTTC. The full variable domain, rest sourced from reference TRBV18 and TRBJ2-7, is NAGVMQNPRHLVRRRGQEARLRCSPMKGHSHVYWYRQLPEEGLKFMVYLQKENIIDESGMPKERFSAEFPKEGPSILRIQQVVRGDSAAYFCASSPNPGTYEQYFGPGTRLTVT.

The V and J genes are TRBV25-1 and TRBJ2-7; 9 positions agree with TRBD2. V was pared by 6 bases and J by 3 bases, with 3 bases of the junction left unmatched. The CDR3 loop spans 13 amino acids. The germline V gene has CDR1 MGHDK and CDR2 SYGVNS. CDR3 sequence: CASSRAGGYEQYF. DNA for the CDR3: TGTGCCAGCAGCCGAGCGGGGGGCTACGAGCAGTACTTC.

A single count supports this clone. The chain carries TRBV19 and TRBJ2-2, with D tentatively TRBD1 (5 bases). CDR3 length: 15 amino acids. Trimming removed 6 bases at V and 4 bases at J, with 15 bases between. The germline gives CDR1 LNHDA, CDR2 SQIVND (reference sequence). CDR3 sequence (DNA): TGTGCCAGTAGGATCCAGGGAACCGTCACCGGGGAGCTGTTTTTT. It specifies CASRIQGTVTGELFF.

This clone was recorded once. This rearrangement joins TRBV5-5 to TRBJ1-6; maybe TRBD1 (5 bases). This CDR3 region has 16 residues. Germline V gives CDR1 SGHKS, CDR2 YYEKEE (reference sequence). Between the trimmed V and J ends, which lost 4 bases and 2 bases, there was a span of 13 bases. Written as DNA, the CDR3 is TGTGCCAGCAGCCTTAACTCACAGGCCTATAATTCACCCCTCCACTTT. This encodes CASSLNSQAYNSPLHF.

This chain joins TRBV11-3 and TRBJ1-1; D remains ambiguous. This CDR3 has 13 amino acids. With 3 bases removed from V and 1 base from J, the gap between germline ends came to 6 bases. Looked up from germline, CDR1 is SGHNT and CDR2 is YENEEA. The CDR3 protein is CASSFYRNTEAFF. The CDR3 bases are TGTGCCAGCAGCTTTTACAGGAACACTGAAGCTTTCTTT.

The chain recombines TRBV6-2 or TRBV6-3 with TRBJ2-2; 7 bases are a match to TRBD2. J gave up 4 bases and V 4 bases, and 6 bases lay outside the gene matches. The V gene's germline CDR1 is MNHEY and CDR2 SVGEGT. The CDR3 length is 15 residues. The CDR3 here is CASSSVAGLTGELFF. CDR3 sequence (DNA): TGTGCCAGCAGTTCGGTAGCGGGCCTCACCGGGGAGCTGTTTTTT.

The V call is TRBV7-8, the J call TRBJ1-2; D call uncertain. The CDR3 consists of 13 residues. V shed 2 bases and J shed 2 bases, with 6 bases lying between them. Germline lookup yields CDR1 SGHVS and CDR2 FQNEAQ. CDR3 in DNA: TGTGCCAGCAGCTTATCTGCGAACTATGGCTACACCTTC. Amino acids: CASSLSANYGYTF.

The chain joins TRBV6-4 to TRBJ1-1; 10 nucleotides agree with TRBD1. The J segment lost 3 bases and the V segment lost 6 bases, leaving 4 bases of the junction unmatched. Germline CDR1 MRHNA, CDR2 SNTAGT. The CDR3 is 14 amino acids. The CDR3 nucleotides read TGTGCCAGCAGGACAGGGGGCGCGGACACTGAAGCTTTCTTT. This gives the protein CASRTGGADTEAFF.

This chain uses TRBV19 with TRBJ1-4, with TRBD1 matching over 9 bases. Germline V gene data show CDR1 as LNHDA and CDR2 as SQIVND (reference sequence). The CDR3 contains 17 residues. The trim removed 4 bases at V and 7 bases at J, leaving 13 bases unmatched. The CDR3 loop reads CASSNPGGTGFSEKLFF. CDR3 sequence (DNA): TGTGCCAGTAGTAACCCCGGGGGGACAGGGTTTTCTGAAAAACTGTTTTTT.

This rearrangement joins TRBV7-9 to TRBJ1-6; 7 nucleotides align to TRBD1. This CDR3 contains 15 residues. Germline lookup yields CDR1 SEHNR and CDR2 FQNEAQ (reference sequence). With V trimmed by 5 bases and J by 8 bases, 9 bases remained unmatched. CDR3 sequence: CASSLGTVKHSPLHF. Written as DNA, the CDR3 is TGTGCCAGCAGCCTAGGGACAGTTAAGCATTCACCCCTCCACTTT.

This sequence joins TRBV27 and TRBJ1-3, with D possibly being TRBD1 (6 bases). The V gene's germline CDR1 is MNHEY and CDR2 SMNVEV (reference sequence). The V end lost 8 bases, the J end lost 4 bases, and 12 bases lay between the germline ends. This CDR3 is built from 13 residues. CDR3 sequence reads: CASRRGGGNTIYF. The CDR3, as DNA: TGTGCCAGCCGCCGAGGGGGAGGAAACACCATATATTTT.

This clone was observed once. The chain links TRBV5-5 to TRBJ1-3; D may be TRBD1 (5 bases). Germline assignment: CDR1 SGHKS and CDR2 YYEKEE (reference sequence). Trimming left V 1 base short and J 1 base short, with 6 bases between. The CDR3 contains 14 residues. This CDR3 reads CASSLTGSGNTIYF. The CDR3 DNA reads as TGTGCCAGCAGCTTGACAGGATCTGGAAACACCATATATTTT.

The V call is TRBV11-2, the J call TRBJ2-7; a weak D match, TRBD2 (6 bases). Germline CDR1 SGHAT, CDR2 FQNNGV. V lost 1 base to trimming and J lost 2 bases, with 12 bases between them. The CDR3 extends over 15 amino acids. This CDR3 is CASSLVAVATYEQYF. In DNA, the CDR3 is TGTGCCAGCAGCTTAGTAGCGGTGGCCACCTACGAGCAGTACTTC.

The V gene is TRBV3-1 (or the pseudogene TRBV3-2), the J gene TRBJ1-6; 7 positions match TRBD1. The CDR3 extends over 15 amino acids. CDR1 and CDR2 (germline): LGHDT, YNNKEL (reference sequence). Trimming took 1 base from V and 9 from J; bases not matched to a gene: 6. This CDR3 is CASSQGQGGSSPLHF. The CDR3 DNA is TGTGCCAGCAGCCAAGGACAGGGTGGAAGTTCACCCCTCCACTTT.